This entry concerns a single T cell receptor (beta chain). The antigen remains unidentified. Nominal health characterized the donors when sampled, though unrecorded immune exposures were likely. This sample was taken from a study of cytomegalovirus exposure and HLA in healthy donors. Study results and caveats: At a 0.05 false discovery rate, a later analysis found approximately 15,000 TCR beta sequences to be associated with HLA alleles.

Both 60 Vbeta primers and 13 Jbeta primers went into the PCR. Per the original data handling: Approximately 79 million unique TCR beta chains, 9.5 million to 11 million of them shared, were counted by a later analysis. Some clones are missing from TCRdb's copy, which holds only in-frame ones; the method was immunoSEQ multiplex PCR. That table is the source of V, J and clone size, and D and trimming were worked out from the DNA. This table has approximately 150,000 clones, roughly 85% appearing once. The CDR3 contains 12 residues. V dropped 9 bases and J dropped 2 bases, with 11 bases sitting between them. In germline, CDR1 is LNHDA, CDR2 SQIVND (reference sequence).

Sequences were obtained from PBMCs. This TCR derives from a woman aged 50 to 60 in good health and CMV-seronegative. This chain joins TRBV19 and TRBJ2-7; D is undetermined. CDR3 coding DNA: TGTGCCAGCGCGACAACGCCCTACGAGCAGTACTTC. Residues: CASATTPYEQYF.